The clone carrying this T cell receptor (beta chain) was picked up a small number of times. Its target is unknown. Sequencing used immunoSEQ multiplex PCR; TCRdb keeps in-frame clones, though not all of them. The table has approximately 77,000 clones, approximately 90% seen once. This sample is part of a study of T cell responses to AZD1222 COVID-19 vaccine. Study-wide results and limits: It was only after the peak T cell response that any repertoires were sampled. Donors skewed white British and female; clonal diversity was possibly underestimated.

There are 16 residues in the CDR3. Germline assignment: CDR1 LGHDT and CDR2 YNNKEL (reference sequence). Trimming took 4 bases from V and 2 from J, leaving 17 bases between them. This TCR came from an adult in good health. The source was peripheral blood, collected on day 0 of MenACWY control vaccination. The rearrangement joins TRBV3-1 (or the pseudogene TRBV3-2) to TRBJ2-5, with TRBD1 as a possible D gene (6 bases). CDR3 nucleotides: TGTGCCAGCAGCCTCCCCCGGGGCAGGGGTCAAGAGACCCAGTACTTC. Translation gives CASSLPRGRGQETQYF.